This T cell receptor (beta chain) came from a study of T cell repertoires in aging, cancer and after chemotherapy. Rearranged V-D-J TRB sequences were amplified with a mixed TRB-A/B primer pool. A single record per CDR3 protein comes from TCRdb applying MiXCR to the multiplex PCR reads. The sample lists fewer than 10,000 distinct CDR3 sequences; more than 40% were seen once. TCR beta rearrangements were amplified from peripheral blood genomic DNA. V dropped 2 bases and J dropped 12 bases, with 14 bases sitting between them. CDR1 and CDR2 from the germline V gene are PRHDT and FYEKMQ (reference sequence). The CDR3 consists of 13 residues. This clonotype was found a few times.

This sequence originates from a human donor with a solid tumor. Specimen: blood. This sequence joins TRBV13 and TRBJ2-1, with D hard to call. The CDR3 spells CASSLSGRHRQFF. CDR3 sequence (DNA): TGTGCCAGCAGCTTAAGTGGTAGGCATAGGCAGTTCTTC.